This TCR beta chain was documented in a study of PD-1 blockade in classical Hodgkin lymphoma. Study-level background: Patients were treated with nivolumab at 3 mg/kg, and this was given intravenously every 2 weeks.

Germline assignment: CDR1 MDHEN and CDR2 SYDVKM. With 4 bases removed from V and 0 bases from J, the gap between germline ends came to 13 bases. This CDR3 comprises 15 residues. Study-wide results and caveats: TCR diversity in CD4+, not CD8+, cells rose significantly by C4D1. Newly diagnosed patients were reported to exhibit reduced baseline TCR diversity relative to healthy donors.

The time point denotes: cycle 4 day 1 (C4D1), after more than 5 weeks of nivolumab. Following autologous stem cell transplantation, relapse occurred in every patient, and exposure to brentuximab vedotin varied. On this clone itself: Antigen specificity is unknown.

Sequencing was performed with immunoSEQ multiplex PCR; in TCRdb, only in-frame clones are kept and a portion is missing. Of some 90,000 clones in the sample, around 80% are singletons; the top ten hold about 18%. The origin of this receptor is a human donor with classical Hodgkin lymphoma. The J gene is TRBJ2-7, the V gene TRBV28; D is perhaps TRBD2 (6 bases). The specimen was peripheral blood mononuclear cells (PBMCs), collected before the fourth cycle of nivolumab. CDR3 sequence reads: CASSSSGTSSYEQYF. CDR3 coding DNA: TGTGCCAGCAGTTCCTCCGGGACTTCCTCCTACGAGCAGTACTTC.